These 28 T cell receptor beta chains originate from one sample sequenced in a study of T cells expressing NK-cell markers. Each CDR3 protein gets one entry in TCRdb, which reprocessed the 5' RACE reads and gives no DNA. This sample's table reports roughly 160,000 distinct CDR3 sequences. Material: blood T cells: a sorted CD56 or NKG2C T cell subset, CD4+ or CD8+ T cells, or bulk PBMC T cells (not recorded which). All receptors come from a woman between 18 and 69 years old in good health.

V is TRBV27 and J is TRBJ1-6; the D call of TRBD1 rests on TCRdb alone, since no DNA is present to check it. Germline CDR1 MNHEY, CDR2 SMNVEV (reference sequence). The length of the CDR3 is 15 residues. CDR3 amino acids: CASRGGGLDNSPLHF.

This chain connects TRBV4-1 to TRBJ1-5; TCRdb reports TRBD1, a call that lacks DNA to check it against. The CDR3 sequence is 16 residues long. The V gene's germline CDR1 is MGHRA and CDR2 YSYEKL. CDR3: CASSQDPGQLNQPQHF.

The V and J genes are TRBV9 and TRBJ2-2. The CDR3 is made up of 11 amino acids. Germline CDR1 and CDR2: SGDLS and YYNGEE. The CDR3 here is CASSEDGELFF.

The chain joins TRBV29-1 to TRBJ2-1; TCRdb gives TRBD2 as the D gene, but with no DNA this cannot be confirmed. Per germline, CDR1 SQVTM and CDR2 ANQGSEA. The CDR3 has 13 amino acids. The CDR3 region is CSVNPTTGRPLVF.

The chain employs TRBV20-1 and TRBJ2-5; as DNA is missing, the TRBD1 call by TCRdb cannot be tested. The CDR3 length is 15 residues. CDR1 is DFQATT and CDR2 is SNEGSKA in the germline V gene (reference sequence). CDR3 protein: CSARGDGARVGTQYF.

V usage is TRBV7-2 and J usage is TRBJ1-4; TCRdb indicates TRBD1, and absent DNA this call remains unverified. This CDR3 spans 15 amino acids. The germline V gene has CDR1 SGHTA and CDR2 FQGNSA. CDR3 amino acids: CASSSTTGVNEKLFF.

The chain uses TRBV5-1 and TRBJ2-1; the TCRdb D gene call, TRBD2, has no DNA to confirm it. This CDR3 has 15 residues. Germline V gene sequence: CDR1 SGHRS, CDR2 YFSETQ. CDR3 sequence: CASSFSGGRGHEQFF.

The chain has TRBV4-1 and TRBJ2-4; the D call of TRBD1 rests on TCRdb alone, since no DNA is present to check it. CDR1 and CDR2 from the germline V gene are MGHRA and YSYEKL. CDR3 length equals 17 residues. CDR3 amino acids: CASSQVGGASAKNIQYF.

The CDR3 protein is CASSLAYSPGINYGYTF. The V gene is TRBV5-1, the J gene TRBJ1-2; absent DNA, TCRdb's TRBD1 call cannot be checked. CDR1 is SGHRS and CDR2 is YFSETQ in the germline V gene. The CDR3 consists of 17 residues. The whole variable domain, remainder taken from reference TRBV5-1 and TRBJ1-2, is KAGVTQTPRYLIKTRGQQVTLSCSPISGHRSVSWYQQTPGQGLQFLFEYFSETQRNKGNFPGRFSGRQFSNSRSEMNVSTLELGDSALYLCASSLAYSPGINYGYTFGSGTRLTVV.

This chain joins TRBV5-1 and TRBJ1-1. The CDR3 extends over 16 amino acids. CDR1 and CDR2 from the germline V gene are SGHRS and YFSETQ. The CDR3: CASSLSGGGMNTEAFF.

V is TRBV5-1 and J is TRBJ2-7; there is no DNA to check the TCRdb D call of TRBD2. The CDR3 has 13 residues. In germline, CDR1 is SGHRS, CDR2 YFSETQ. CDR3: CASRASDRYEQYF. The variable domain in full, with the rest retrieved from reference TRBV5-1 and TRBJ2-7, is KAGVTQTPRYLIKTRGQQVTLSCSPISGHRSVSWYQQTPGQGLQFLFEYFSETQRNKGNFPGRFSGRQFSNSRSEMNVSTLELGDSALYLCASRASDRYEQYFGPGTRLTVT.

The chain employs TRBV12-3 or TRBV12-4 and TRBJ2-5; TCRdb reports TRBD1, a call that lacks DNA to check it against. The CDR3 is 16 amino acids. The CDR3 loop reads CASSFKTGTYQETQYF.

The rearrangement joins TRBV11-1 to TRBJ2-1; the TCRdb call, TRBD1, lacks DNA for checking. This CDR3 is 15 amino acids long. Germline V CDR1 and CDR2: SGHAT, FQDESV (reference sequence). The chain's CDR3 is CASDPGTITYNEQFF.

This chain connects TRBV5-6 to TRBJ2-7; TCRdb calls TRBD1, which cannot be checked without DNA. CDR1 and CDR2 (germline): SGHDT, YYEEEE. The CDR3 length is 13 residues. This CDR3 reads CASSLGQGKSQYF.

The chain is built from TRBV5-6 and TRBJ1-1; TCRdb gives TRBD1 as the D gene, but with no DNA this cannot be confirmed. Germline assignment: CDR1 SGHDT and CDR2 YYEEEE. There are 11 residues in the CDR3. This chain's CDR3 is CASSGGTEAFF. Full variable domain (outside the CDR3, taken from reference TRBV5-6 and TRBJ1-1): DAGVTQSPTHLIKTRGQQVTLRCSPKSGHDTVSWYQQALGQGPQFIFQYYEEEERQRGNFPDRFSGHQFPNYSSELNVNALLLGDSALYLCASSGGTEAFFGQGTRLTVV.

The chain joins TRBV10-3 to TRBJ2-5; the TRBD1 assignment by TCRdb is unverifiable without DNA. The germline V gene encodes CDR1 ENHRY and CDR2 SYGVKD. The CDR3 is made up of 15 amino acids. The chain's CDR3 is CAISESPQGGETQYF.

The gene calls are TRBV5-4 and TRBJ2-2; TCRdb lists TRBD2, though no DNA is available to test this call. Germline V lookup: CDR1 SGHNT, CDR2 YYREEE (reference sequence). The CDR3 covers 16 residues. The CDR3 sequence is CASTVAGPANTGELFF.

The chain employs TRBV10-3 and TRBJ1-5. Germline V gene sequence: CDR1 ENHRY, CDR2 SYGVKD. The CDR3 is 12 amino acids. This CDR3 reads CAISESNQPQHF.

V is TRBV9 and J is TRBJ2-1; TCRdb's D call of TRBD2 is untestable without DNA. Germline V gene lookup returns CDR1 SGDLS and CDR2 YYNGEE. This CDR3 is 16 amino acids long. The chain's CDR3 is CASSVGGLAAYNEQFF.

The rearrangement links TRBV12-3 or TRBV12-4 to TRBJ2-1; TCRdb's D call of TRBD1 is untestable without DNA. The CDR3 extends over 16 amino acids. The CDR3 loop reads CASSLGGGLPYNEQFF.

This sequence joins TRBV6-1 and TRBJ2-7. This CDR3 is built from 14 residues. Germline V lookup: CDR1 MNHNS, CDR2 SASEGT. CDR3 amino acids: CASKNSGDSYEQYF.

The chain joins TRBV18 to TRBJ2-1; without DNA, the TCRdb call of TRBD1 cannot be checked. CDR3 size: 16 residues. From germline, CDR1 is KGHSH and CDR2 LQKENI. The CDR3 spells CASSPGQGSSYNEQFF.

The rearrangement joins TRBV9 to TRBJ2-7. The CDR3 is 15 residues long. Per germline, CDR1 SGDLS and CDR2 YYNGEE. CDR3 loop: CASSVAGHDRDEQYF.

The chain links TRBV7-2 to TRBJ2-5. This CDR3 is built from 13 residues. Germline lookup yields CDR1 SGHTA and CDR2 FQGNSA. CDR3 loop: CASSFNYLKTQYF.

Frequency places this clonotype as medium-sized (0.01 to 0.1%). The chain couples TRBV2 to TRBJ2-3; no DNA is available, so the TRBD2 call from TCRdb remains unchecked. CDR1 is SNHLY, CDR2 FYNNEI, per germline. The CDR3 length is 13 residues. CDR3 protein: CASSAAGRDTQYF.

The chain links TRBV25-1 to TRBJ1-5. The CDR3 runs 15 residues. From germline, CDR1 is MGHDK and CDR2 SYGVNS. The CDR3 loop is CASSAVGFGNQPQHF. Variable domain in full (rest from reference TRBV25-1 and TRBJ1-5): EADIYQTPRYLVIGTGKKITLECSQTMGHDKMYWYQQDPGMELHLIHYSYGVNSTEKGDLSSESTVSRIRTEHFPLTLESARPSHTSQYLCASSAVGFGNQPQHFGDGTRLSIL.

This chain links TRBV5-5 with TRBJ2-5; the D gene TCRdb calls, TRBD1, cannot be checked with no DNA. This CDR3 region has 15 residues. Germline lookup yields CDR1 SGHKS and CDR2 YYEKEE (reference sequence). The CDR3 protein is CASSFPGQGQETQYF.

The chain is built from TRBV5-1 and TRBJ1-3; TCRdb indicates TRBD1, and absent DNA this call remains unverified. Germline loops: CDR1 SGHRS, CDR2 YFSETQ. This CDR3 has 15 residues. The CDR3 here is CASSDKPGSGNTIYF.